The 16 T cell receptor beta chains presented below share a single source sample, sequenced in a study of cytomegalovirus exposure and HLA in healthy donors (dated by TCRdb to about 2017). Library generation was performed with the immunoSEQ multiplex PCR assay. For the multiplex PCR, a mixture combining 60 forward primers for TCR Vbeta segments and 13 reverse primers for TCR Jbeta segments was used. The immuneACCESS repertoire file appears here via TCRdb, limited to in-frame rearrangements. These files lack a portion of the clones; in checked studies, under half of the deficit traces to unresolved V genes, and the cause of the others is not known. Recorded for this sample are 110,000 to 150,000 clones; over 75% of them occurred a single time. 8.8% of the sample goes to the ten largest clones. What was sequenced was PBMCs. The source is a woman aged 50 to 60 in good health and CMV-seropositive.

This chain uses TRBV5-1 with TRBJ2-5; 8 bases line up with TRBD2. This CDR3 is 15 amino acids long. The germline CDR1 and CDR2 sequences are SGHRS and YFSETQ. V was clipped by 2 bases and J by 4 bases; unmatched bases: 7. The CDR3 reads CASSFSGGDRETQYF. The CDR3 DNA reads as TGCGCCAGCAGCTTTTCCGGGGGGGATCGAGAGACCCAGTACTTC.

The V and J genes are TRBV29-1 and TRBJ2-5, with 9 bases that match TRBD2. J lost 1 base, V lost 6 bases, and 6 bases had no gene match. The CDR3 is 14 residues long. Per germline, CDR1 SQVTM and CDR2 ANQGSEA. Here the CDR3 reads CSVGIAGAQETQYF. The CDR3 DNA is TGCAGCGTCGGAATAGCGGGGGCCCAAGAGACCCAGTACTTC.

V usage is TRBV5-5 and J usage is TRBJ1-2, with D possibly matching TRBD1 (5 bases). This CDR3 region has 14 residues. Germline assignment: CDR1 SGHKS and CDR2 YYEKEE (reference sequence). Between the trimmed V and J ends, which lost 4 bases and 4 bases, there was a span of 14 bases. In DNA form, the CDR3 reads TGTGCCAGCAGCCCCCAGGGCTCCTCCTATGGCTACACCTTC. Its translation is CASSPQGSSYGYTF.

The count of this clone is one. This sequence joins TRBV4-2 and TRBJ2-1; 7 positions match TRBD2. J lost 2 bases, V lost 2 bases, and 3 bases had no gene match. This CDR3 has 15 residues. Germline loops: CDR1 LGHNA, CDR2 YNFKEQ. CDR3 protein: CASSQSAGAYNEQFF. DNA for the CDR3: TGTGCCAGCAGCCAATCGGCGGGAGCCTACAATGAGCAGTTCTTC.

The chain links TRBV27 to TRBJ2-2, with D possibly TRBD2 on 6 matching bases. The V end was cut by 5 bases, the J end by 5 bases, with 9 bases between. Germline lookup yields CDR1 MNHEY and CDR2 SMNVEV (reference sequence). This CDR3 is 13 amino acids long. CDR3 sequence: CASSDRGTGELFF. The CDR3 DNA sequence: TGTGCCAGCAGTGATCGGGGGACCGGGGAGCTGTTTTTT.

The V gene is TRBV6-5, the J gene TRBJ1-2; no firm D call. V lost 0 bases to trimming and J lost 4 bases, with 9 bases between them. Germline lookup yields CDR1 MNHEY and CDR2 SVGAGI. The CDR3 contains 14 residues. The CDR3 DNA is TGTGCCAGCAGTTACTCGATGTCTATCTATGGCTACACCTTC. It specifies CASSYSMSIYGYTF.

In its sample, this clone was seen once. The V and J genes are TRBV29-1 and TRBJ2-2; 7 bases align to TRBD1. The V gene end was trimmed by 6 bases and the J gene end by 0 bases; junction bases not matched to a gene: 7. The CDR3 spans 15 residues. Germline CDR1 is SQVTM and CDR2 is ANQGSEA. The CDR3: CSVTGTDANTGELFF. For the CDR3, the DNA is TGCAGCGTGACCGGGACAGACGCGAACACCGGGGAGCTGTTTTTT.

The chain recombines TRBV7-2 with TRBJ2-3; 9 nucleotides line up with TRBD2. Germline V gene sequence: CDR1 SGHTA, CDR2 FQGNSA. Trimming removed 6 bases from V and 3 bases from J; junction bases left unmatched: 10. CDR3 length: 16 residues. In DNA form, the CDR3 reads TGTGCCAGCAGTTCTATTAGCGGGGGAGGGACAGATACGCAGTATTTT. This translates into CASSSISGGGTDTQYF.

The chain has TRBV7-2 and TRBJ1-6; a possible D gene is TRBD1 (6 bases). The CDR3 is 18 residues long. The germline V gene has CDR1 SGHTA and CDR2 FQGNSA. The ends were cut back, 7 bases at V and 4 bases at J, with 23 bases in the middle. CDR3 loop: CASIHGQPLFFYNSPLHF. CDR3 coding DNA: TGTGCCAGCATCCACGGACAGCCCCTCTTCTTTTATAATTCACCCCTCCACTTT.

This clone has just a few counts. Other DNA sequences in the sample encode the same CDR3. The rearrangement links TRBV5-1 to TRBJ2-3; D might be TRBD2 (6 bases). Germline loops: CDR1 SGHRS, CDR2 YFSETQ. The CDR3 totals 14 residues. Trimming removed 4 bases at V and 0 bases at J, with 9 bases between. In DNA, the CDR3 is TGCGCCAGCAGCCCAGGGACTAGCACAGATACGCAGTATTTT. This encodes CASSPGTSTDTQYF.

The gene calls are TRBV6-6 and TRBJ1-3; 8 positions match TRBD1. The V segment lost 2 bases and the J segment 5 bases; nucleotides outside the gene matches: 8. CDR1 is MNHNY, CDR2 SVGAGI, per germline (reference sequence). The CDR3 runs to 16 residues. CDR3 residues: CASSYEGSGGRNTIYF. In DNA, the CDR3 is TGTGCCAGCAGTTACGAGGGGTCAGGGGGCCGAAACACCATATATTTT.

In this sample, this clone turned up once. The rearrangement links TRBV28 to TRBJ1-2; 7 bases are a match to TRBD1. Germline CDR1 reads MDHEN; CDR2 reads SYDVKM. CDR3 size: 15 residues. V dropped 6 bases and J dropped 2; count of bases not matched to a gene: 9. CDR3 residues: CASSPAGTVNYGYTF. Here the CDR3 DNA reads TGTGCCAGCAGCCCCGCCGGGACAGTGAACTATGGCTACACCTTC.

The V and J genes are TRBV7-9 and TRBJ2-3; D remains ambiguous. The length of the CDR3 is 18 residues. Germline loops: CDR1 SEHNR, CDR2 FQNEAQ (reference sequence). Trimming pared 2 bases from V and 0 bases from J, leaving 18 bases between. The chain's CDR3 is CASSLIWSTSTSTDTQYF. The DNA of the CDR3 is TGTGCCAGCAGCTTAATTTGGTCGACAAGCACTAGCACAGATACGCAGTATTTT.

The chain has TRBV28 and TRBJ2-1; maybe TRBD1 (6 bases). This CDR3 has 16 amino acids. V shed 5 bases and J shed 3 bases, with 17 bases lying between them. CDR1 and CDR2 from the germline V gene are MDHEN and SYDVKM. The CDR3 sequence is CASSTKRGSHYNEQFF. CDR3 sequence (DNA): TGTGCCAGCAGTACTAAGAGGGGGTCCCACTACAATGAGCAGTTCTTC.

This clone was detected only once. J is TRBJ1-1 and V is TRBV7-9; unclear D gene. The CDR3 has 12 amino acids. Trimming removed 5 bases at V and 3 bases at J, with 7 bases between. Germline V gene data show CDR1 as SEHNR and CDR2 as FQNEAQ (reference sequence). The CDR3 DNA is TGTGCCAGCAGCGCAGTATACACTGAAGCTTTCTTT. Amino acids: CASSAVYTEAFF. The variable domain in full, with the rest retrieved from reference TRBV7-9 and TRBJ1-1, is DTGVSQNPRHKITKRGQNVTFRCDPISEHNRLYWYRQTLGQGPEFLTYFQNEAQLEKSRLLSDRFSAERPKGSFSTLEIQRTEQGDSAMYLCASSAVYTEAFFGQGTRLTVV.

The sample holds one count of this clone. Written as DNA, the CDR3 is TGTGCCAGCAGTTTGGGAGAAGGGTTCTACGAGCAGTACTTC. This sequence encodes CASSLGEGFYEQYF. The chain employs TRBV27 and TRBJ2-7; D might be TRBD2 (5 bases). Germline CDR1 reads MNHEY; CDR2 reads SMNVEV (reference sequence). The CDR3 runs 14 residues. The V end was cut by 3 bases, the J end by 3 bases, with 12 bases between.